This is a list of T cell receptor beta chains from one sample in a study of control samples from healthy donors and cancer patients. The data were produced by immunoSEQ multiplex PCR, yet TCRdb's version contains in-frame clones alone and is incomplete. This table holds 150,000 to 200,000 clones, approximately 86% found once. The sample consisted of blood. These receptors all stem from a man aged 18 to 30 in good health. Each CDR3 is given with its conserved first and last residue. A D gene is named only where the DNA matches it firmly. Where a row states a size, it is once, few, many or the class of an expanded clone; other rows omit it.

18	TRBV2	TRBD1	NA	TRBJ1-6	CASRPGQGIKGYNSPLHF	TGTGCCAGCAGGCCGGGACAGGGGATCAAAGGCTATAATTCACCCCTCCACTTT
13	TRBV19	NA	NA	TRBJ1-6	CATKTAYNSPLHF	TGTGCCACGAAGACGGCATATAATTCACCCCTCCACTTT
13	TRBV28	NA	NA	TRBJ2-1	CAHGTLRDNEQFF	TGTGCGCACGGGACCCTCCGAGACAATGAGCAGTTCTTC
16	TRBV9	NA	NA	TRBJ2-1	CASSVRGTGAYNEQFF	TGTGCCAGCAGCGTAAGGGGTACGGGGGCCTACAATGAGCAGTTCTTC
13	TRBV9	NA	NA	TRBJ2-1	CASSVVHGDEQFF	TGTGCCAGCAGCGTAGTCCATGGGGATGAGCAGTTCTTC
14	TRBV5-6	TRBD1	NA	TRBJ2-3	CASSLAHRGVPQYF	TGTGCCAGCAGCTTGGCCCACAGGGGGGTTCCGCAGTATTTT
16	TRBV6-6	NA	NA	TRBJ2-7	CASHPERWGLSYEQYF	TGTGCCAGCCACCCCGAAAGATGGGGGCTCTCCTACGAGCAGTACTTC
14	TRBV3-1/TRBV3-2	TRBD1	NA	TRBJ2-5	CASSRETGTETQYF	TGTGCCAGCAGCCGAGAGACAGGGACAGAGACCCAGTACTTC
15	TRBV5-1	TRBD2	once	TRBJ2-1	CASSLTSGSYNEQFF	TGCGCCAGCAGCTTAACTAGCGGCTCCTACAATGAGCAGTTCTTC
14	TRBV7-2	TRBD1	NA	TRBJ2-1	CASSRYRDSGEQFF	TGTGCCAGCAGCAGATATCGGGACAGTGGAGAGCAGTTCTTC
13	TRBV5-8	NA	NA	TRBJ1-1	CAGQFGEATEAFF	TGTGCCGGACAATTCGGGGAGGCCACTGAAGCTTTCTTT
19	TRBV6-1	NA	NA	TRBJ1-5	CASSEAVGRGRLSNQPQHF	TGTGCCAGCAGTGAAGCCGTCGGTCGGGGACGCCTTAGCAATCAGCCCCAGCATTTT
12	TRBV25-1	NA	few	TRBJ1-3	CASSHGGNTIYF	TGTGCCAGCAGTCATGGGGGAAACACCATATATTTT
12	TRBV2	TRBD1	once	TRBJ1-2	CASRLTGDGYTF	TGTGCCAGCAGACTTACAGGGGATGGCTACACCTTC
14	TRBV5-5	NA	NA	TRBJ2-7	CASSLVGSSYEQYF	TGTGCCAGCAGCTTGGTCGGCAGCTCCTACGAGCAGTACTTC
15	TRBV28	TRBD1	NA	TRBJ2-5	CASSLGQGGGETQYF	TGTGCCAGCAGTTTGGGACAGGGGGGCGGAGAGACCCAGTACTTC
14	TRBV27	NA	NA	TRBJ1-1	CASKSAGQNTEAFF	TGTGCCAGCAAGAGCGCCGGGCAGAACACTGAAGCTTTCTTT
15	TRBV6-5	NA	once	TRBJ1-2	CASSYHGPLRGGYTF	TGTGCCAGCAGTTACCATGGGCCGCTCAGGGGTGGCTACACCTTC
12	TRBV6-6	NA	NA	TRBJ2-1	CASSYYRTEQFF	TGTGCCAGCAGTTATTATCGGACGGAGCAGTTCTTC
15	TRBV7-2	NA	NA	TRBJ1-5	CASSSRRGHNQPQHF	TGTGCCAGCAGCTCTAGGCGGGGCCACAATCAGCCCCAGCATTTT
13	TRBV12-3/TRBV12-4	NA	once	TRBJ1-6	CASQQGGNSPLHF	TGTGCCAGCCAACAGGGCGGGAATTCACCCCTCCACTTT
15	TRBV28	TRBD2	NA	TRBJ2-3	CASNAGGAPPDTQYF	TGTGCCAGCAATGCGGGGGGGGCCCCCCCAGATACGCAGTATTTT
19	TRBV7-9	NA	once	TRBJ1-6	CASSLGPPEGIADNSPLHF	TGTGCCAGCAGCTTAGGCCCGCCGGAGGGGATCGCGGATAATTCACCCCTCCACTTT
17	TRBV9	NA	NA	TRBJ2-3	CASSPCPMGDHTDTQYF	TGTGCCAGCAGCCCCTGCCCTATGGGGGATCACACAGATACGCAGTATTTT
13	TRBV6-5	NA	NA	TRBJ2-5	CASRWGPQETQYF	TGTGCCAGCAGATGGGGCCCCCAAGAGACCCAGTACTTC
15	TRBV11-2	TRBD2	NA	TRBJ2-1	CASRPGSGGAFEQFF	TGTGCCAGCAGACCCGGAAGCGGGGGGGCCTTTGAGCAGTTCTTC
16	TRBV5-1	NA	NA	TRBJ1-2	CASSLVGQANNYGYTF	TGCGCCAGCAGCTTGGTCGGTCAGGCGAATAACTATGGCTACACCTTC
15	TRBV7-2	TRBD1	NA	TRBJ1-1	CASSLRDRLSTEAFF	TGTGCCAGCAGCCTTCGGGACAGGTTGAGCACTGAAGCTTTCTTT
14	TRBV6-5	NA	NA	TRBJ1-2	CASSYGELGDGYTF	TGTGCCAGCAGTTACGGGGAATTAGGCGATGGCTACACCTTC
15	TRBV7-2	NA	NA	TRBJ2-1	CASSHRRLGNNEQFF	TGTGCCAGCAGCCACCGAAGACTAGGGAACAATGAGCAGTTCTTC
18	TRBV9	TRBD1	NA	TRBJ2-1	CASSVAVGTVGSYNEQFF	TGTGCCAGCAGCGTAGCGGTCGGGACAGTTGGCTCCTACAATGAGCAGTTCTTC
15	TRBV15	NA	once	TRBJ1-2	CATSSPRTLFVGYTF	TGTGCCACCAGCAGCCCAAGGACTTTGTTCGTAGGCTACACCTTC
14	TRBV29-1	NA	NA	TRBJ2-3	CSVEAGLGTDTQYF	TGCAGCGTTGAGGCGGGACTTGGCACAGATACGCAGTATTTT
14	TRBV6-2/TRBV6-3	TRBD1	NA	TRBJ2-7	CASSYSWTGEEQYF	TGTGCCAGCAGTTACTCGTGGACAGGGGAGGAGCAGTACTTC
14	TRBV4-2	NA	NA	TRBJ2-1	CASSQGQEPSEQFF	TGTGCCAGCAGCCAAGGACAGGAACCCAGTGAGCAGTTCTTC
16	TRBV2	NA	NA	TRBJ2-2	CASSDIRAANTGELFF	TGTGCCAGCAGTGATATCAGGGCAGCGAACACCGGGGAGCTGTTTTTT
16	TRBV5-1	TRBD1	NA	TRBJ2-5	CASSTRDRGNQETQYF	TGCGCCAGCAGCACCCGGGACAGGGGGAACCAAGAGACCCAGTACTTC
17	TRBV7-2	TRBD1	few	TRBJ1-6	CASSLARGTEYNSPLHF	TGTGCCAGCAGCTTAGCTCGGGGGACAGAGTATAATTCACCCCTCCACTTT